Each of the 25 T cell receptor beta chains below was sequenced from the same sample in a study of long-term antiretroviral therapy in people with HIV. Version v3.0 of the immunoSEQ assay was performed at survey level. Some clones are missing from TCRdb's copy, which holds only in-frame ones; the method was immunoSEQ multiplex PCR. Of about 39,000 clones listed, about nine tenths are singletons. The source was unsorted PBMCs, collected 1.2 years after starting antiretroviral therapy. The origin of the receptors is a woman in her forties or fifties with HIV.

The CDR3 sequence is CASSTSQGGKLFF. CDR3 coding DNA: TGTGCCAGCAGTACTTCACAGGGAGGAAAACTGTTTTTT. This chain uses TRBV6-5 with TRBJ1-4, with a possible D match to TRBD1 (6 bases). Germline CDR1 and CDR2: MNHEY and SVGAGI. The CDR3 is 13 amino acids. Trimming left V 5 bases short and J 10 bases short, with 14 bases between.

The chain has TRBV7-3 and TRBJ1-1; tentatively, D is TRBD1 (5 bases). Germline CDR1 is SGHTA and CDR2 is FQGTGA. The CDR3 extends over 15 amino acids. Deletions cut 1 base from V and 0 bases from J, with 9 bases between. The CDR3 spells CASSLMGGMNTEAFF. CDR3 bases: TGTGCCAGCAGCTTAATGGGGGGAATGAACACTGAAGCTTTCTTT.

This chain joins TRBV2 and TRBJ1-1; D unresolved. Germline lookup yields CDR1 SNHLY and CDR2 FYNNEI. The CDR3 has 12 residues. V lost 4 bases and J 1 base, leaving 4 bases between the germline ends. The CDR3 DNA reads TGTGCCAGCAGTGGAACGAACACTGAAGCTTTCTTT. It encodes CASSGTNTEAFF.

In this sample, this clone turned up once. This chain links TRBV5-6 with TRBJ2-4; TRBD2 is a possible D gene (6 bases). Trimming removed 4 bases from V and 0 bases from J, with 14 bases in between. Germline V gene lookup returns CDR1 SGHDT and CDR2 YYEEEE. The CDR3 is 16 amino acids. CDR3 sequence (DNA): TGTGCCAGCAGCCGGAGGGGCAGGGTAGCCAAAAACATTCAGTACTTC. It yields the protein CASSRRGRVAKNIQYF.

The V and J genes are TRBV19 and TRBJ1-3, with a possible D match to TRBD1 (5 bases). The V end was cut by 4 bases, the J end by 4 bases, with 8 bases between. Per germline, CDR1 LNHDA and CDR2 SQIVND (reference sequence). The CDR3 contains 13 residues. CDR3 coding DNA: TGTGCCAGTAGTACAGGGACGGGAAACACCATATATTTT. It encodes CASSTGTGNTIYF.

CDR3 sequence: CASSSGQGIKATEAFF. The CDR3 region has the DNA TGTGCCAGCAGCTCCGGACAGGGGATTAAGGCCACTGAAGCTTTCTTT. This sequence joins TRBV7-3 and TRBJ1-1; 9 nucleotides align to TRBD1. This CDR3 region has 16 residues. Germline V CDR1 and CDR2: SGHTA, FQGTGA. The ends lost 4 bases at V and 4 bases at J; junction bases unmatched: 10.

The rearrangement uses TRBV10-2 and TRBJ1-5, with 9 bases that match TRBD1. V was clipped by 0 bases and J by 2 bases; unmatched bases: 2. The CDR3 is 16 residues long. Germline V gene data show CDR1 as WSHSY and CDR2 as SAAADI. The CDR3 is CASSESRTGGNQPQHF. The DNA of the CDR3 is TGCGCCAGCAGTGAGTCTAGGACAGGGGGCAATCAGCCCCAGCATTTT.

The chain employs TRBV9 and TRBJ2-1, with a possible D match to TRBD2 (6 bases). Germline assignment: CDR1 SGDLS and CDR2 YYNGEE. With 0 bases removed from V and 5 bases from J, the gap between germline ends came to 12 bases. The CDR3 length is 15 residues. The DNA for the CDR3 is TGTGCCAGCAGCGTAGGACGGGGGTACGACAATGAGCAGTTCTTC. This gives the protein CASSVGRGYDNEQFF. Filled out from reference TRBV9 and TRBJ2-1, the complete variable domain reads DSGVTQTPKHLITATGQRVTLRCSPRSGDLSVYWYQQSLDQGLQFLIQYYNGEERAKGNILERFSAQQFPDLHSELNLSSLELGDSALYFCASSVGRGYDNEQFFGPGTRLTVL.

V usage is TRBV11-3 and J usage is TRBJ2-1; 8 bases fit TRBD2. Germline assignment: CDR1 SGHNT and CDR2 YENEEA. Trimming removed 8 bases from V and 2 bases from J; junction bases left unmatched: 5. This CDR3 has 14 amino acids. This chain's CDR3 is CASSDSGAYNEQFF. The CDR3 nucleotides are TGTGCCAGCTCTGATAGCGGGGCCTACAATGAGCAGTTCTTC.

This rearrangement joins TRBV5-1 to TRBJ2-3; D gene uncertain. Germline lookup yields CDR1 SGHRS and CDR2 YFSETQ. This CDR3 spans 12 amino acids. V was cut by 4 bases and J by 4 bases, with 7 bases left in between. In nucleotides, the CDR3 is TGCGCCAGCAGCCTACAGCCAGATACGCAGTATTTT. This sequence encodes CASSLQPDTQYF.

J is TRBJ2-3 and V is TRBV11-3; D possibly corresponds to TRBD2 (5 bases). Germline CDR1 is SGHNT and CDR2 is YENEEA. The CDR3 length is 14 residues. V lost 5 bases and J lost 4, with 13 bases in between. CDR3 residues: CASSPGGSPDTQYF. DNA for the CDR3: TGTGCCAGCAGCCCGGGTGGGAGTCCAGATACGCAGTATTTT.

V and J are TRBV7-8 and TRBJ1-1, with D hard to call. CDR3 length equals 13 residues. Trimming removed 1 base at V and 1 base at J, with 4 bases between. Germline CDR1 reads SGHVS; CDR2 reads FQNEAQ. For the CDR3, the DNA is TGTGCCAGCAGCTTAGGTACGAACACTGAAGCTTTCTTT. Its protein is CASSLGTNTEAFF.

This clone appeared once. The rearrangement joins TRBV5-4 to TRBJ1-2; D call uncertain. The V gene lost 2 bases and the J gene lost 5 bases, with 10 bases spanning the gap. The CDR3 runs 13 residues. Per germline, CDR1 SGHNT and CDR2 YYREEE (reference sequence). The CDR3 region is CASSLKGTYGYTF. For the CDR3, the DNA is TGTGCCAGCAGCTTAAAGGGAACATATGGCTACACCTTC.

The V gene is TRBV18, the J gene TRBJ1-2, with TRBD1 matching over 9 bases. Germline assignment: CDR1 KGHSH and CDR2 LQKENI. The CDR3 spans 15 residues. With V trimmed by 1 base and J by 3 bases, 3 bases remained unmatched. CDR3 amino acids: CASSPRGQGDYGYTF. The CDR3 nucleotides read TGTGCCAGCTCACCACGGGGACAGGGCGACTATGGCTACACCTTC.

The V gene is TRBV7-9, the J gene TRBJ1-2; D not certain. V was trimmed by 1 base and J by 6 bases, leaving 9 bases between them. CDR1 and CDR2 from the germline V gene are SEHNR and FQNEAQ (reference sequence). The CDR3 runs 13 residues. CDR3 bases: TGTGCCAGCAGCTTAGGTTCTGGGAATGGCTACACCTTC. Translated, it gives CASSLGSGNGYTF. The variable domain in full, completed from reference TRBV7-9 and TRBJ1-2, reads DTGVSQNPRHKITKRGQNVTFRCDPISEHNRLYWYRQTLGQGPEFLTYFQNEAQLEKSRLLSDRFSAERPKGSFSTLEIQRTEQGDSAMYLCASSLGSGNGYTFGSGTRLTVV.

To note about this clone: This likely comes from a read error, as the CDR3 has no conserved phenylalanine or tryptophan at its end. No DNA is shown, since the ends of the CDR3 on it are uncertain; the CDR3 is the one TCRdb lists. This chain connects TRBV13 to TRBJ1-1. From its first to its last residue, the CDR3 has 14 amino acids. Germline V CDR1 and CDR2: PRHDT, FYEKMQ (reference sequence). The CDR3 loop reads CASSLGLKVTGLVL.

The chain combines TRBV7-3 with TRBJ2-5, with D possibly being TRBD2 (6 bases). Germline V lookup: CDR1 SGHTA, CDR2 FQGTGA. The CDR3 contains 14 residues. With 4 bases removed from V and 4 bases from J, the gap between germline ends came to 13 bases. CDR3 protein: CASSSEGSAETQYF. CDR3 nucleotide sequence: TGTGCCAGCAGCTCGGAGGGGTCGGCAGAGACCCAGTACTTC.

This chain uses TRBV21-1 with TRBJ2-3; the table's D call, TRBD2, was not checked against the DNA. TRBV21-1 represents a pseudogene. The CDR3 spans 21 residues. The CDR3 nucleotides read TGTGCCAGCAGCAAAGCTGGGACTAGTAGCGCCCCAGGCACGAGCACAGATACGCAGTATTTT. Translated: CASSKAGTSSAPGTSTDTQYF.

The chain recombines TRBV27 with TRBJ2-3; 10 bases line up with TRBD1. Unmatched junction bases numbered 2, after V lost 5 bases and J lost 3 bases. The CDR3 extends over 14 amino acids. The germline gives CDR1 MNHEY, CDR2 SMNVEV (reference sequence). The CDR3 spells CASSPDRGTDTQYF. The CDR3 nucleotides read TGTGCCAGCAGTCCGGACAGGGGGACAGATACGCAGTATTTT.

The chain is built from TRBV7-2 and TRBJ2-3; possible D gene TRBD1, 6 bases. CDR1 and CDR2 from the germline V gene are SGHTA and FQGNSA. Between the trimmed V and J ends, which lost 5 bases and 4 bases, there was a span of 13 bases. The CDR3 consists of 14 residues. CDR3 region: CASSLGQFPDTQYF. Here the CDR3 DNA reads TGTGCCAGCAGCCTAGGACAGTTCCCAGATACGCAGTATTTT.

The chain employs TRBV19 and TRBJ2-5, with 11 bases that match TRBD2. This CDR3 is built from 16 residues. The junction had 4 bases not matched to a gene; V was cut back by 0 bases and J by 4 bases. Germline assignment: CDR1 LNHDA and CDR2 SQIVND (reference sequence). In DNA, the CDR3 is TGTGCCAGTAGTATAGACTCGACTAGCGGGGTAGAGACCCAGTACTTC. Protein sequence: CASSIDSTSGVETQYF.

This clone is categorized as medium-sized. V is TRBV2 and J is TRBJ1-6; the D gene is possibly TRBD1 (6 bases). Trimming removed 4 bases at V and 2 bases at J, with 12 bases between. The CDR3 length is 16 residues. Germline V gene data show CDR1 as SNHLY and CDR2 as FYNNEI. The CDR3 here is CASSVGGATYNSPLHF. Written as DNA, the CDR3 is TGTGCCAGCAGTGTTGGGGGCGCAACCTATAATTCACCCCTCCACTTT.

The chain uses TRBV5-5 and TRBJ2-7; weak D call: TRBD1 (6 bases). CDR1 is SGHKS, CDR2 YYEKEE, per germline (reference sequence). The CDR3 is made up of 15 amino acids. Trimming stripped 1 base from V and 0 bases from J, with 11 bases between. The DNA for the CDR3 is TGTGCCAGCAGCTTGATACAGGGTACCTCCTACGAGCAGTACTTC. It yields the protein CASSLIQGTSYEQYF.

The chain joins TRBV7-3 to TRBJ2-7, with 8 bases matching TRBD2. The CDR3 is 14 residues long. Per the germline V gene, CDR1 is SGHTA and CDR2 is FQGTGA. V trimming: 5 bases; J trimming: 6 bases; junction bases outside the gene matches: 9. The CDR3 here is CASSMLGGAGEQYF. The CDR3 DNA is TGTGCCAGCAGCATGCTCGGGGGGGCCGGCGAGCAGTACTTC.

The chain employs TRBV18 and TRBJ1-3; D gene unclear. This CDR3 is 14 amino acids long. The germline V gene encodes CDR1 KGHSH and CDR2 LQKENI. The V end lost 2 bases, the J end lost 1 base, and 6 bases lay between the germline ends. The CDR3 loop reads CASSPLGSGNTIYF. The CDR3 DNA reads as TGTGCCAGCTCACCATTGGGATCTGGAAACACCATATATTTT.